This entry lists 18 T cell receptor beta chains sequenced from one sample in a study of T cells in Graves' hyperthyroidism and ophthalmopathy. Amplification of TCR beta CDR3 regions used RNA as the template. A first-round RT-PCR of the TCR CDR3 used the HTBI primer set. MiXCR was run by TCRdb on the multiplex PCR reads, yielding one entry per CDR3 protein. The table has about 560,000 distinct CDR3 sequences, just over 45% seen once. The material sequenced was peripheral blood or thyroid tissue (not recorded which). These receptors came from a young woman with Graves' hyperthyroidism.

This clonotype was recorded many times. The DNA of the CDR3 is TGTGCCAGCAGCTCCAGGACGGGGGGCTACACCTTC. Translation: CASSSRTGGYTF. The V and J genes are TRBV13 and TRBJ1-2; no clear D gene. CDR3 length equals 12 residues. V gave up 4 bases and J gave up 8 bases, with 11 bases separating them. The V gene's germline CDR1 is PRHDT and CDR2 FYEKMQ (reference sequence). The whole variable domain, remainder taken from reference TRBV13 and TRBJ1-2, is AAGVIQSPRHLIKEKRETATLKCYPIPRHDTVYWYQQGPGQDPQFLISFYEKMQSDKGSIPDRFSAQQFSDYHSELNMSSLELGDSALYFCASSSRTGGYTFGSGTRLTVV.

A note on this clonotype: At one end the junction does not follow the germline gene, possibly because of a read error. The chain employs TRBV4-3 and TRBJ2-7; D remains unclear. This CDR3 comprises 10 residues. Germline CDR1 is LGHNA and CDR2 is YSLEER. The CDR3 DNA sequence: TGCGCCAGCAGCCAAGAGGCTACTGAATTC. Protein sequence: CASSQEATEF.

The CDR3 DNA is TGTGCCAGCAGCCCAACAAGTACGGGGGTCGAGACCCAGTACTTC. It codes for CASSPTSTGVETQYF. The V and J genes are TRBV7-9 and TRBJ2-5; D possibly corresponds to TRBD2 (6 bases). The CDR3 sequence is 15 residues long. V dropped 5 bases and J dropped 5 bases, with 18 bases sitting between them. The germline CDR1 and CDR2 sequences are SEHNR and FQNEAQ (reference sequence).

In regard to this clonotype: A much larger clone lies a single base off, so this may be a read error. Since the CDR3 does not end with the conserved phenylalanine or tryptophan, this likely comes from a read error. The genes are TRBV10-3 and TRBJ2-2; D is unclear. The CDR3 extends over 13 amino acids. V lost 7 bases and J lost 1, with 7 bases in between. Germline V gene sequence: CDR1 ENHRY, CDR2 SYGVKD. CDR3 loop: CAIKRLNTGELFS. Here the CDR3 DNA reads TGTGCCATCAAGCGCTTGAACACCGGGGAGCTGTTTTCT.

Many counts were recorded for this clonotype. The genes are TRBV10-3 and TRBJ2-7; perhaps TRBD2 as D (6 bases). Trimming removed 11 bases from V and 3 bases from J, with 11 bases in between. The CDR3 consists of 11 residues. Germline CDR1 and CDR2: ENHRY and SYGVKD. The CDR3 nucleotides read TGTGCCGGGGGGACGGACTACGAGCAGTACTTC. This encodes CAGGTDYEQYF.

The CDR3 nucleotides are TGTGCCAGCAGTAGACTGGCCAGACCGGGACAGGGGGTTGGGGATGAAAAACTGTTTTTT. This encodes CASSRLARPGQGVGDEKLFF. The V gene is TRBV25-1, the J gene TRBJ1-4, with TRBD1 matching over 11 bases. The V gene's germline CDR1 is MGHDK and CDR2 SYGVNS. This CDR3 spans 20 amino acids. The J segment lost 6 bases and the V segment lost 5 bases, leaving 20 bases of the junction unmatched.

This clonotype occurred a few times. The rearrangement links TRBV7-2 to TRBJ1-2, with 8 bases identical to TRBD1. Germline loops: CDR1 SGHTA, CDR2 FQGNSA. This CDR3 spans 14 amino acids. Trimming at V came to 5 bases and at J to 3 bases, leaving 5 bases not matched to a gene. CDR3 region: CASSAQGAYYGYTF. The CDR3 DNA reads TGTGCCAGCAGCGCCCAGGGGGCCTACTATGGCTACACCTTC. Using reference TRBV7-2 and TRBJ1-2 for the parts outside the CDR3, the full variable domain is GAGVSQSPSNKVTEKGKDVELRCDPISGHTALYWYRQSLGQGLEFLIYFQGNSAPDKSGLPSDRFSAERTGGSVSTLTIQRTQQEDSAVYLCASSAQGAYYGYTFGSGTRLTVV.

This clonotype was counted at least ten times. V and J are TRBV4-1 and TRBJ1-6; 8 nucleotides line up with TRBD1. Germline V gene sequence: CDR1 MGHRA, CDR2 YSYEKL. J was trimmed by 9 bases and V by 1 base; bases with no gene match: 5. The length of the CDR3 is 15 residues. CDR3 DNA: TGCGCCAGCAGCCAAGTAGGACAGGGTGGTTCACCCCTCCACTTT. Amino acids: CASSQVGQGGSPLHF.

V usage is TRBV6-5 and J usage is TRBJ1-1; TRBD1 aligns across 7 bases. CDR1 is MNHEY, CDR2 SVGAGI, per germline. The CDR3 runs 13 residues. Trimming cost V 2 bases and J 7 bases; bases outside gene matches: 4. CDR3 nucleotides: TGTGCCAGCAGTTACAGGGGGCAGATTGAAGCTTTCTTT. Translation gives CASSYRGQIEAFF.

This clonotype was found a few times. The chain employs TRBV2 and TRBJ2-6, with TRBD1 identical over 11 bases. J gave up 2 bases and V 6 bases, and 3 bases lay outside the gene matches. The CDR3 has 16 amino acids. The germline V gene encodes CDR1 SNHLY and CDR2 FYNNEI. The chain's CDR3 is CASSGQGAPGANVLTF. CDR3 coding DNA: TGTGCCAGCAGCGGACAGGGGGCTCCTGGGGCCAACGTCCTGACTTTC.

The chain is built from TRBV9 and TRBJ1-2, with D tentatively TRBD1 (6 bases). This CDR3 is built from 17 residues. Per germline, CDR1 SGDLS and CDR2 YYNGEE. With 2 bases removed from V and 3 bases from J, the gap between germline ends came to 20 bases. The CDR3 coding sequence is TGTGCCAGCAGCGTTGAAGTCCTCCCGGACAGTTACTATGGCTACACCTTC. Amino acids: CASSVEVLPDSYYGYTF.

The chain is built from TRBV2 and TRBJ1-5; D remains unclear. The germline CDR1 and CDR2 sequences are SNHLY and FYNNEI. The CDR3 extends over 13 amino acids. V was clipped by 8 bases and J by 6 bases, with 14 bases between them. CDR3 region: CASSPSRVQPQHF. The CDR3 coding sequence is TGTGCCAGCTCACCCTCTCGCGTTCAGCCCCAGCATTTT.

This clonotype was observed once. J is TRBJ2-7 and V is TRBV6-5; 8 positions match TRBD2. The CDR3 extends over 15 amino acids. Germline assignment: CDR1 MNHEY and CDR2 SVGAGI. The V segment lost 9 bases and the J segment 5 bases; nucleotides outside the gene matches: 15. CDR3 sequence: CARVHLSGSTDEQYF. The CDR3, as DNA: TGTGCCAGAGTACACCTGAGCGGGAGTACTGACGAGCAGTACTTC.

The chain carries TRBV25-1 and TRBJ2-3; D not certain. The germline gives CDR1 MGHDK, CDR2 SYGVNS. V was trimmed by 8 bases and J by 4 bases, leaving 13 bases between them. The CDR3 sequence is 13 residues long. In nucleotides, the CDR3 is TGTGCCAGCTCACCATTCGTGTCAGATACGCAGTATTTT. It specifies CASSPFVSDTQYF.

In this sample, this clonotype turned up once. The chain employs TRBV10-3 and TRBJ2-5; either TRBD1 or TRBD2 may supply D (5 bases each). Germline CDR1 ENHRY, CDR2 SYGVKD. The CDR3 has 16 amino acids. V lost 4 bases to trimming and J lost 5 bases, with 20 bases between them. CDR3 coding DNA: TGTGCCATCAGTGCTCCCCTGGTAGGGACGATGGAGACCCAGTACTTC. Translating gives CAISAPLVGTMETQYF.

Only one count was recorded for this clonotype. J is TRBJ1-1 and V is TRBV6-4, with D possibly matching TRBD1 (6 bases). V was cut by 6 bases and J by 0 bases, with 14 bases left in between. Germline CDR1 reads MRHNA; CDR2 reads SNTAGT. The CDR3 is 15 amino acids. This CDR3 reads CASRRTEDVNTEAFF. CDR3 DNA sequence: TGTGCCAGCAGGCGGACAGAGGATGTGAACACTGAAGCTTTCTTT.

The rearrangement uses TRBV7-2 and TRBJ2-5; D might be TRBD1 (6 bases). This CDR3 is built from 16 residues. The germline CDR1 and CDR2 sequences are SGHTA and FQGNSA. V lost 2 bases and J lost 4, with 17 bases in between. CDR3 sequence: CASSLRDRIGGETQYF. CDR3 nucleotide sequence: TGTGCCAGCAGCTTAAGAGACAGGATAGGCGGAGAGACCCAGTACTTC.

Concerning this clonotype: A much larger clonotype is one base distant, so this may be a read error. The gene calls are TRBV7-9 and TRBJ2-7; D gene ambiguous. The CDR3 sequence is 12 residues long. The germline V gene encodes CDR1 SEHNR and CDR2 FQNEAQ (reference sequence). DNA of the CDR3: TGTGCCAGCAGCACCGAGGAGTACGAGCTGTACTTC. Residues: CASSTEEYELYF.